Here is one T cell receptor (beta chain) with its context. The same CDR3 is also encoded by other DNA sequences in this sample. Germline CDR1 and CDR2: SEHNR and FQNEAQ (reference sequence). Trimming stripped 7 bases from V and 3 bases from J, with 12 bases between. This CDR3 is built from 13 residues. This sample was taken from a study of blood T cell repertoires in COVID-19. Across the whole study: Samples came from the United States, Italy and Spain, spanning acute and convalescent COVID-19. T cells, B-cell-depleted T cells, or PBMCs provided the cDNA or gDNA that served as material.

In the original processing: Reference gene primer amplification yielded estimated nucleated cell counts. The repertoire was sequenced with immunoSEQ multiplex PCR; TCRdb's copy has only in-frame clones and lacks some. V, J and clone size derive from that table, while D and trimming were established from the DNA sequence. The table lists 200,000 to 300,000 clones, roughly 86% of them singletons. The sequenced material came from peripheral blood. This chain uses TRBV7-9 with TRBJ2-5, with D possibly matching TRBD1 (6 bases). The sequence derives from a woman aged 60-70 years with COVID-19, enrolled during active disease. The CDR3 DNA sequence: TGTGCCAGCAACCGGGACACCAAAGAGACCCAGTACTTC. This gives the protein CASNRDTKETQYF.